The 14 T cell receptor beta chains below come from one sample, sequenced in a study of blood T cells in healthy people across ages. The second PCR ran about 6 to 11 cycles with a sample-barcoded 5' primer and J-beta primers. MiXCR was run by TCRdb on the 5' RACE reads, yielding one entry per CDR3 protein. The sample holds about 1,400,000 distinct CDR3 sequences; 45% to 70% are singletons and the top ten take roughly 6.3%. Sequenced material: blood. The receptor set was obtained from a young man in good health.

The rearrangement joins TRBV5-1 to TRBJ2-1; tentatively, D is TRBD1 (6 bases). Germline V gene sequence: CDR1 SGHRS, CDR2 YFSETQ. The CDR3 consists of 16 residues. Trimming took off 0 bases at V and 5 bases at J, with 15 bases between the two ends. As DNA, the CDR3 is TGCGCCAGCAGCTTGGTGGGGGCGAATCGACACAATGAGCAGTTCTTC. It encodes CASSLVGANRHNEQFF.

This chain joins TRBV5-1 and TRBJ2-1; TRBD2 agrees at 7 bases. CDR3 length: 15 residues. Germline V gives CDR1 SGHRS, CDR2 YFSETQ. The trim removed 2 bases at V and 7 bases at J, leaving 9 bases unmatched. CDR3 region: CASSFGRRESNEQFF. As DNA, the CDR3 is TGCGCCAGCAGCTTTGGAAGGCGGGAGTCGAATGAGCAGTTCTTC.

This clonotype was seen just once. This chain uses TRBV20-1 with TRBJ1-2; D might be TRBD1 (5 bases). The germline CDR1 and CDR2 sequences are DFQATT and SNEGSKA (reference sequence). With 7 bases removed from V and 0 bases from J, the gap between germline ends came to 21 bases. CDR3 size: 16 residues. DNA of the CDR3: TGCAGTGTTATCCGGGACGGGGATCCAACTAACTATGGCTACACCTTC. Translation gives CSVIRDGDPTNYGYTF.

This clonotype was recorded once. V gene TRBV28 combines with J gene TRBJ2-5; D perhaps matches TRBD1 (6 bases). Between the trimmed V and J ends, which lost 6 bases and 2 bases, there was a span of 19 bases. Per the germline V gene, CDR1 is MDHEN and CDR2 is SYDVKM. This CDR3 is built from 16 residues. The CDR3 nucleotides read TGTGCCAGCAGAAGAATCGGGACAACCGTACAAGAGACCCAGTACTTC. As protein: CASRRIGTTVQETQYF.

CDR3 region: CASSQMNGAAEQYF. The CDR3, as DNA: TGTGCCAGCAGCCAAATGAATGGGGCAGCCGAGCAGTACTTC. This chain joins TRBV4-2 and TRBJ2-7, with D possibly TRBD1 on 5 matching bases. The CDR3 has 14 residues. Trimming took 2 bases from V and 6 from J, leaving 14 bases between them. Germline CDR1 is LGHNA and CDR2 is YNFKEQ.

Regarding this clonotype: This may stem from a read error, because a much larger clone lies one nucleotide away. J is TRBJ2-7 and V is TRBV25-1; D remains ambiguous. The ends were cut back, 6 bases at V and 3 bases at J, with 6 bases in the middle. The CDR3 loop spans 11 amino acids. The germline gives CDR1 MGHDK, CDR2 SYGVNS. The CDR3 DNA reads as TGTGCCAGCAGGAGCTTCTACGAGCAGTACTTC. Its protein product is CASRSFYEQYF.

The CDR3 region has the DNA TGCGCCAGCAGCAAAGGAGAAGAGACCCAGTACTTC. This encodes CASSKGEETQYF. This rearrangement joins TRBV4-1 to TRBJ2-7; D is uncertain. The DNA matches TRBJ2-5 better at its end, which makes the J call doubtful. The length of the CDR3 is 12 residues. CDR1 is MGHRA and CDR2 is YSYEKL in the germline V gene.

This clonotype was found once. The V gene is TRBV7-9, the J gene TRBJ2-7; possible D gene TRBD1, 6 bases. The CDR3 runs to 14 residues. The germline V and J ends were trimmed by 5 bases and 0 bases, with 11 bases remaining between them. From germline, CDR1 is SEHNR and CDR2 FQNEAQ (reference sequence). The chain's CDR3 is CASSRGQLSYEQYF. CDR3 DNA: TGTGCCAGCAGCCGAGGACAGCTCTCCTACGAGCAGTACTTC.

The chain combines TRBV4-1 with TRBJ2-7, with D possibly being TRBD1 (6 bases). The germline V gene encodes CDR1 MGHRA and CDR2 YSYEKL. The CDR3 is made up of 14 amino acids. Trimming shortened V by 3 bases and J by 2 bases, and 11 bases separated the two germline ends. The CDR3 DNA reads TGCGCCAGCAGCCACAAAACAGGGACCTACGAGCAGTACTTC. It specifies CASSHKTGTYEQYF.

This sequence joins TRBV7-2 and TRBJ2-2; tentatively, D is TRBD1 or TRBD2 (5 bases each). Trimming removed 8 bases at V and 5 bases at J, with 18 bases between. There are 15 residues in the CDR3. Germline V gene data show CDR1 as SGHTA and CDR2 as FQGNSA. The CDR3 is CASGTGTPRTGELFF. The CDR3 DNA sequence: TGTGCCAGCGGAACCGGGACCCCCAGGACCGGGGAGCTGTTTTTT.

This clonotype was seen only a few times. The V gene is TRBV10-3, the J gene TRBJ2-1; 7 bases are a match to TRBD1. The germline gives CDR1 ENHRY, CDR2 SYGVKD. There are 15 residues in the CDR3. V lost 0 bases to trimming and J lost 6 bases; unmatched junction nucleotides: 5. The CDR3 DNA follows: TGTGCCATCAGTGAGTCGAGGACAGGACCCAATGAGCAGTTCTTC. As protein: CAISESRTGPNEQFF.

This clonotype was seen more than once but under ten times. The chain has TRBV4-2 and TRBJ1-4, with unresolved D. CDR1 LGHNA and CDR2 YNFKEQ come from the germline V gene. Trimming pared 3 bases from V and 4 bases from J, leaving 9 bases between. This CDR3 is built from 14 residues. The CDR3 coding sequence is TGTGCCAGCAGCCAGGCCCCATTTAATGAAAAACTGTTTTTT. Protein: CASSQAPFNEKLFF.

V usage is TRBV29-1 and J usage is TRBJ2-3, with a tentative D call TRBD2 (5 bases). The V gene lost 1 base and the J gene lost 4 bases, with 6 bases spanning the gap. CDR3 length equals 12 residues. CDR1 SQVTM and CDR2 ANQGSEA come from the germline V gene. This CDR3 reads CSVEGTPDTQYF. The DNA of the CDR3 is TGCAGCGTTGAAGGGACTCCAGATACGCAGTATTTT.

CDR3 sequence (DNA): TGCGCCAGCAGGGCTTCGGGACAGCCCTACAATGAGCAGTTCTTC. It yields the protein CASRASGQPYNEQFF. The chain uses TRBV10-1 and TRBJ2-1, with 7 bases matching TRBD1. The CDR3 contains 15 residues. V dropped 6 bases and J dropped 2; count of bases not matched to a gene: 7. Germline V lookup: CDR1 WNHNN, CDR2 SYGVQD (reference sequence).